Below are 10 T cell receptor beta chains sequenced from a single sample in a study of metastatic and nonmetastatic thyroid tumors. Treatment of any kind had been given to no patient before thyroid surgery. TCRdb called clones again from the PCR reads with MiXCR. The data show roughly 90,000 clones, around 14% seen once. The sample consisted of blood. The receptors were gathered from a female donor with papillary thyroid cancer or a benign thyroid nodule (not recorded which). Some clones in this sample may be carry-over from other donors' samples.

About this clone itself: Mismatch with germline at one junction end may stem from a read error. The chain couples TRBV5-5 to TRBJ2-7; TRBD1 agrees at 8 bases. This CDR3 has 16 amino acids. Looked up from germline, CDR1 is SGHKS and CDR2 is YYEKEE (reference sequence). The CDR3 sequence is CSSSLTGAGGSYDQYF. In nucleotides, the CDR3 is TGTTCCAGCAGCTTGACTGGGGCAGGGGGCTCCTACGATCAGTACTTC.

In its sample, this clone was seen many times. This chain uses TRBV5-8 with TRBJ1-5, with a possible D match to TRBD1 (6 bases). The length of the CDR3 is 15 residues. Germline V CDR1 and CDR2: SGHTS, YDEGEE. The ends were cut back, 4 bases at V and 1 base at J, with 12 bases in the middle. The CDR3 region is CASSRRGDSNQPQHF. As DNA, the CDR3 is TGTGCCAGCAGCCGGAGGGGGGACAGCAATCAGCCCCAGCATTTT.

Comments on this clone: This may be a read error, as it is one base from a much larger clone. This chain uses TRBV7-9 with TRBJ2-5; TRBD2 agrees at 7 bases. This CDR3 region has 15 residues. The ends lost 7 bases at V and 5 bases at J; junction bases unmatched: 13. The V gene's germline CDR1 is SEHNR and CDR2 FQNEAQ (reference sequence). The chain's CDR3 is CASISQAGLSETQYF. CDR3 DNA sequence: TGTGCCAGCATCTCACAAGCGGGGCTGAGTGAGACCCAGTACTTC.

This clone showed up many times. The chain uses TRBV20-1 and TRBJ1-6; 8 bases fit TRBD1. The V and J ends lost 6 bases and 9 bases, in that order; junction bases with no gene match: 7. Germline V gene lookup returns CDR1 DFQATT and CDR2 SNEGSKA (reference sequence). The CDR3 is 13 residues long. CDR3 sequence (DNA): TGCAGTGCCATGGACAGGGTGGGTTCACCCCTCCACTTT. Protein product: CSAMDRVGSPLHF.

At least ten counts were recorded for this clone. V usage is TRBV7-2 and J usage is TRBJ2-3; D is uncertain. With 1 base removed from V and 7 bases from J, the gap between germline ends came to 9 bases. This CDR3 comprises 13 residues. CDR1 is SGHTA, CDR2 FQGNSA, per germline. The CDR3 DNA reads TGTGCCAGCAGCTTAGTTCCTGAAAATACGCAGTATTTT. This translates into CASSLVPENTQYF.

There are many counts of this clone. The chain combines TRBV2 with TRBJ2-1; TRBD2 is a possible D gene (7 bases). CDR3 size: 15 residues. CDR1 is SNHLY, CDR2 FYNNEI, per germline. V lost 6 bases, J lost 7 bases, and 19 bases lay in between. The chain's CDR3 is CASREGRGASNEQFF. DNA for the CDR3: TGTGCCAGCAGGGAGGGGAGGGGGGCGTCTAATGAGCAGTTCTTC. Based on the CDR3 plus reference TRBV2 and TRBJ2-1, the full variable domain is EPEVTQTPSHQVTQMGQEVILRCVPISNHLYFYWYRQILGQKVEFLVSFYNNEISEKSEIFDDQFSVERPDGSNFTLKIRSTKLEDSAMYFCASREGRGASNEQFFGPGTRLTVL.

This clone has ten or more counts. This chain connects TRBV6-1 to TRBJ2-1; 7 nucleotides agree with TRBD1. Unmatched junction bases numbered 6, after V lost 5 bases and J lost 5 bases. This CDR3 region has 14 residues. Germline CDR1 and CDR2: MNHNS and SASEGT. CDR3 residues: CASSSPGTDNEQFF. CDR3 DNA: TGTGCCAGCAGTTCGCCCGGGACAGACAATGAGCAGTTCTTC.

Ten or more counts support this clone. The sample carries other DNA sequences with the same CDR3. Here the CDR3 reads CASSFRAIGMETQYF. Here the CDR3 DNA reads TGTGCCAGCAGCTTCCGGGCGATAGGTATGGAGACCCAGTACTTC. This sequence joins TRBV5-8 and TRBJ2-5, with no clear D. CDR1 is SGHTS, CDR2 YDEGEE, per germline. The CDR3 spans 15 residues. V lost 2 bases to trimming and J lost 5 bases, with 16 bases between them.

This clone was seen only a few times. J is TRBJ1-5 and V is TRBV6-1; D possibly corresponds to TRBD1 (5 bases). This CDR3 is built from 14 residues. Germline CDR1 is MNHNS and CDR2 is SASEGT. The V end was cut by 2 bases, the J end by 6 bases, with 11 bases between. This chain's CDR3 is CASSELSQGQPQHF. The CDR3 DNA sequence: TGTGCCAGCAGTGAACTGTCCCAGGGTCAGCCCCAGCATTTT.

This clone was seen repeatedly, ten times or more. A much larger clonotype is one base distant, so this may be a read error. Other DNA sequences in this specimen translate into the identical CDR3. The chain is built from TRBV28 and TRBJ1-5, with a weak D call TRBD1 (6 bases). Germline CDR1 reads MDHEN; CDR2 reads SYDVKM. The CDR3 loop spans 18 amino acids. With 6 bases removed from V and 4 bases from J, the gap between germline ends came to 25 bases. In DNA form, the CDR3 reads TGTGCCAGCAGCTCCGGGACGGGGGGCGACTGGCGGAATCAGCCCCAGCATTTT. This codes for CASSSGTGGDWRNQPQHF.